These 9 T cell receptor beta chains were all obtained from the same sample, sequenced in a study of blood T cell repertoires in COVID-19. Produced via immunoSEQ multiplex PCR; TCRdb's table is partial and in-frame only. The table includes about 280,000 clones, approximately 80% detected once. Sequencing was performed on PBMCs or T cells enriched from blood (not recorded which). All receptors derive from a man aged 35-49 years who had been exposed to COVID-19.

This chain connects TRBV7-2 to TRBJ2-7; tentatively, D is TRBD1 (5 bases). V dropped 5 bases and J dropped 7 bases, with 18 bases sitting between them. In germline, CDR1 is SGHTA, CDR2 FQGNSA. The CDR3 runs to 14 residues. The CDR3 DNA sequence: TGTGCCAGCAGCAAGGGGCAGCCCGCGTGGGAGCAGTACTTC. Translating it yields CASSKGQPAWEQYF. The complete variable domain, with remaining parts taken from reference TRBV7-2 and TRBJ2-7, reads GAGVSQSPSNKVTEKGKDVELRCDPISGHTALYWYRQSLGQGLEFLIYFQGNSAPDKSGLPSDRFSAERTGGSVSTLTIQRTQQEDSAVYLCASSKGQPAWEQYFGPGTRLTVT.

The chain employs TRBV5-4 and TRBJ2-3; maybe TRBD1 (6 bases). Germline CDR1 reads SGHNT; CDR2 reads YYREEE (reference sequence). V was clipped by 1 base and J by 6 bases, with 12 bases between them. The CDR3 runs 14 residues. The CDR3 protein is CASSLNRAGDTQYF. CDR3 in DNA: TGTGCCAGCAGCTTGAACAGGGCCGGGGATACGCAGTATTTT.

This chain uses TRBV5-1 with TRBJ2-1; possibly TRBD1 for D (6 bases). The CDR3 covers 15 residues. The ends were cut back, 2 bases at V and 3 bases at J, with 12 bases in the middle. Germline V gene data show CDR1 as SGHRS and CDR2 as YFSETQ. This CDR3 reads CASSFQGPLYNEQFF. The CDR3 DNA follows: TGCGCCAGCAGCTTTCAGGGGCCCCTCTACAATGAGCAGTTCTTC. Filled out from reference TRBV5-1 and TRBJ2-1, the complete variable domain reads KAGVTQTPRYLIKTRGQQVTLSCSPISGHRSVSWYQQTPGQGLQFLFEYFSETQRNKGNFPGRFSGRQFSNSRSEMNVSTLELGDSALYLCASSFQGPLYNEQFFGPGTRLTVL.

This clone was seen a handful of times. V gene TRBV5-1 combines with J gene TRBJ2-1, with D possibly TRBD2 on 6 matching bases. Germline values: CDR1 SGHRS, CDR2 YFSETQ. V gave up 9 bases and J gave up 7 bases, with 14 bases separating them. The CDR3 covers 12 residues. CDR3 region: CANLGSGNEQFF. The CDR3 nucleotides read TGCGCCAACCTCGGGAGTGGAAATGAGCAGTTCTTC.

V gene TRBV7-6 combines with J gene TRBJ1-4; 9 bases match TRBD1. This CDR3 region has 15 residues. CDR1 is SGHVS and CDR2 is FNYEAQ in the germline V gene. With 1 base clipped from V and 7 bases from J, the junction kept 4 bases outside the gene matches. The CDR3 sequence is CASSLGTGEGEKLFF. The CDR3 coding sequence is TGTGCCAGCAGCTTAGGGACAGGGGAAGGTGAAAAACTGTTTTTT.

This rearrangement joins TRBV7-9 to TRBJ2-1, with a weak D call TRBD1 (6 bases). Germline lookup yields CDR1 SEHNR and CDR2 FQNEAQ (reference sequence). Trimming took off 0 bases at V and 10 bases at J, with 10 bases between the two ends. The CDR3 runs 13 residues. CDR3 bases: TGTGCCAGCAGCTTAGCCGGGACAACCGAGCAGTTCTTC. As protein: CASSLAGTTEQFF.

The J gene is TRBJ2-3, the V gene TRBV6-2 or TRBV6-3; 11 bases align to TRBD2. The germline V gene encodes CDR1 MNHEY and CDR2 SVGEGT. The CDR3 contains 17 residues. With 2 bases clipped from V and 1 base from J, the junction kept 5 bases outside the gene matches. CDR3 loop: CASSYPGLAGGTDTQYF. The CDR3 DNA reads TGTGCCAGCAGTTACCCTGGACTAGCGGGCGGCACAGATACGCAGTATTTT.

The genes are TRBV28 and TRBJ2-1; TRBD2 matches 12 bases. The CDR3 totals 15 residues. Germline values: CDR1 MDHEN, CDR2 SYDVKM. The V gene end was trimmed by 6 bases and the J gene end by 5 bases; junction bases not matched to a gene: 5. The CDR3 spells CASRIGLAGNNEQFF. CDR3 nucleotide sequence: TGTGCCAGCAGAATCGGACTAGCGGGGAACAATGAGCAGTTCTTC.

The V call is TRBV4-1, the J call TRBJ1-2, with 9 positions matching TRBD1. This CDR3 has 14 amino acids. After removal of 5 bases from V and 7 bases from J, the junction contained 8 bases not matched to a gene. CDR1 is MGHRA, CDR2 YSYEKL, per germline. CDR3 sequence: CASSTGTGTGGYTF. CDR3 DNA sequence: TGCGCCAGCAGCACTGGGACAGGGACCGGTGGCTACACCTTC.